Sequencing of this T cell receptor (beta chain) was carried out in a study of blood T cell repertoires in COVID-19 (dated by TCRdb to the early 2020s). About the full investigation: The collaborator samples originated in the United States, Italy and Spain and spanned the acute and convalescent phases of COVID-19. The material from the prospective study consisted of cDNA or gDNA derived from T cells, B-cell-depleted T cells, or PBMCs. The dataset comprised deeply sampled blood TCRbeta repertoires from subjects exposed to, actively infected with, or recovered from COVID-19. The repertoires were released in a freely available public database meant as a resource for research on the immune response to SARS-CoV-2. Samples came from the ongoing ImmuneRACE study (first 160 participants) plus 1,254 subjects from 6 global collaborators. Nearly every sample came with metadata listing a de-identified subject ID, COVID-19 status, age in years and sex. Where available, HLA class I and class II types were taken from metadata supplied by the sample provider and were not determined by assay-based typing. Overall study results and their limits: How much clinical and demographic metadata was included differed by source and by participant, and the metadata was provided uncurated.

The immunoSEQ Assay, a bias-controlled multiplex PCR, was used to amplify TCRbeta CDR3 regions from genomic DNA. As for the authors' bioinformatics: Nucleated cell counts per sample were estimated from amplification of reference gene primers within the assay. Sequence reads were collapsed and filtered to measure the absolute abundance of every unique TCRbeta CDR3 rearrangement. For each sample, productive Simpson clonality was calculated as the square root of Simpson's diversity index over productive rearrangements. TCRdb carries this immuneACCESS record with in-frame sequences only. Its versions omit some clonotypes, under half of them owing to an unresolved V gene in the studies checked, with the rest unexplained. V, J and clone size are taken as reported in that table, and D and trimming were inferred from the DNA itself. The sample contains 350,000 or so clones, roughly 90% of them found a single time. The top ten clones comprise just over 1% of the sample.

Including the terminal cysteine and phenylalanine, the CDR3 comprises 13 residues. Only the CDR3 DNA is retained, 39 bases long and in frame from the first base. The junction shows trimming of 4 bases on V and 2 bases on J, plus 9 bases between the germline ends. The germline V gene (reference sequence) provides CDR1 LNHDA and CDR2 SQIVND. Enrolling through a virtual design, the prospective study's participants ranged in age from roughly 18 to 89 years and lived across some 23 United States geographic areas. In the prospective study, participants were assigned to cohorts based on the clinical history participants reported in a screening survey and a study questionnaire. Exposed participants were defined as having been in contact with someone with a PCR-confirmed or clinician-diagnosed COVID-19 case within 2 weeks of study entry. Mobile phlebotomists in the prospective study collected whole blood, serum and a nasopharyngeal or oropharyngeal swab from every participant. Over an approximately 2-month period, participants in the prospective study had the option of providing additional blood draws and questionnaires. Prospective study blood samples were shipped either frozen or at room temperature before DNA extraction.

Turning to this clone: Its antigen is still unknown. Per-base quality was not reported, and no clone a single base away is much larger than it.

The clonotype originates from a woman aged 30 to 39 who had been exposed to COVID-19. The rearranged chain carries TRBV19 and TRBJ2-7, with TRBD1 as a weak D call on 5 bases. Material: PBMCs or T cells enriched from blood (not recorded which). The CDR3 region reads CASSKQAPYEQYF. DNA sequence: TGTGCCAGTAGTAAACAGGCCCCCTACGAGCAGTACTTC.